The present entry profiles one T cell receptor (beta chain) with its context. An end of the junction does not agree with germline; a read error may underlie this. In patients chosen for sequencing, flow cytometry had shown CD8+CD57+ cell expansion. Therapy had not been given to patients before blood sampling. The template used for profiling TCR beta VDJ and CDR3 was genomic DNA. MiXCR was run by TCRdb on the reads, yielding one entry per CDR3 protein. The sample lists about 200,000 distinct CDR3 sequences, approximately 65% occurring once. This record belongs to a study of CD8+CD57+ T cells in acquired aplastic anemia. The sequence was obtained from a human donor with aplastic anemia. Material for sequencing was sorted CD4+, CD8+, or CD8+CD57+ T cells (not recorded which) from PBMCs.

This CDR3 is CAIRTGTGDF. CDR3 in DNA: TGTGCCATCAGGACCGGGACAGGGGATTTC. The chain recombines TRBV10-3 with TRBJ2-7; 10 bases match TRBD1. The CDR3 is 10 residues long. Germline CDR1 reads ENHRY; CDR2 reads SYGVKD.